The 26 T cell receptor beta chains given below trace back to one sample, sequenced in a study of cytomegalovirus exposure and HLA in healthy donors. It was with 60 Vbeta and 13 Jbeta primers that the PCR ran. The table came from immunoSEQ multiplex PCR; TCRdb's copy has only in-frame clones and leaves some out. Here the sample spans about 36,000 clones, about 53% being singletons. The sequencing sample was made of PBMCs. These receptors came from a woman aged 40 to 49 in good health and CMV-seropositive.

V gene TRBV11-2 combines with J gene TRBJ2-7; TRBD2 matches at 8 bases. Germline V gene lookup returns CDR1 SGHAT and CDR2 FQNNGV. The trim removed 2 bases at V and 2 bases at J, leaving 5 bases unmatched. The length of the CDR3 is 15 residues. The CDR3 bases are TGTGCCAGCAGCTTATCCGGGGGGGTAGCCTACGAGCAGTACTTC. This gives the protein CASSLSGGVAYEQYF.

The DNA of the CDR3 is TGTGCCAGCAGCCTAATGACGCGGGGGGAGACCCAGTACTTC. Encoded protein: CASSLMTRGETQYF. This rearrangement joins TRBV7-9 to TRBJ2-5, with 7 bases that match TRBD2. V trimming: 5 bases; J trimming: 5 bases; junction bases outside the gene matches: 8. The CDR3 runs to 14 residues. Germline CDR1 is SEHNR and CDR2 is FQNEAQ (reference sequence).

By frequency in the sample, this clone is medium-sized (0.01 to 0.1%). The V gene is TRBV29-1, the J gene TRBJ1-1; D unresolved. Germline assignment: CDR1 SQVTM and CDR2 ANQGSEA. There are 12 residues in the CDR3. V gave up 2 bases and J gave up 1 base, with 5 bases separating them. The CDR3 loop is CSVEPGNTEAFF. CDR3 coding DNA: TGCAGCGTTGAACCAGGGAACACTGAAGCTTTCTTT. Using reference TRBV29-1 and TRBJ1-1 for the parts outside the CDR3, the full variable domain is SAVISQKPSRDICQRGTSLTIQCQVDSQVTMMFWYRQQPGQSLTLIATANQGSEATYESGFVIDKFPISRPNLTFSTLTVSNMSPEDSSIYLCSVEPGNTEAFFGQGTRLTVV.

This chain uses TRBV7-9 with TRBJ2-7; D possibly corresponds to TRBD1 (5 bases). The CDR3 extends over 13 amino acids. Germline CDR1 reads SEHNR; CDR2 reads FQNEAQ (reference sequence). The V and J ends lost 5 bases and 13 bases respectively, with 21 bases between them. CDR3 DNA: TGTGCCAGCAGCCTAACGACCGGACACCTTCCTTACTTC. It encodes CASSLTTGHLPYF. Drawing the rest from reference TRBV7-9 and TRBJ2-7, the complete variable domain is DTGVSQNPRHKITKRGQNVTFRCDPISEHNRLYWYRQTLGQGPEFLTYFQNEAQLEKSRLLSDRFSAERPKGSFSTLEIQRTEQGDSAMYLCASSLTTGHLPYFGPGTRLTVT.

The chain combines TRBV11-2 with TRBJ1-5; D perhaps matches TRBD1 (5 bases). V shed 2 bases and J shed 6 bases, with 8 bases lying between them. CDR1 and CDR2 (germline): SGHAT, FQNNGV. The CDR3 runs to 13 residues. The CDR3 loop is CASSLRGSQPQHF. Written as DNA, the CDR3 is TGTGCCAGCAGCTTAAGGGGTAGTCAGCCCCAGCATTTT. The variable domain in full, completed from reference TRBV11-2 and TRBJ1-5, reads EAGVAQSPRYKIIEKRQSVAFWCNPISGHATLYWYQQILGQGPKLLIQFQNNGVVDDSQLPKDRFSAERLKGVDSTLKIQPAKLEDSAVYLCASSLRGSQPQHFGDGTRLSIL.

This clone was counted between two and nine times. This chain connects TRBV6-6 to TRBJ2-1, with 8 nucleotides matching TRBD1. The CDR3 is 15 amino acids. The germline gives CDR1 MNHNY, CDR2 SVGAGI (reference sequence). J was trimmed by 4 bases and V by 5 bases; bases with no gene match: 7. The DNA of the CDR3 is TGTGCCAGCAGTCCCCAGGGGGCAAGGTACAATGAGCAGTTCTTC. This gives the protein CASSPQGARYNEQFF.

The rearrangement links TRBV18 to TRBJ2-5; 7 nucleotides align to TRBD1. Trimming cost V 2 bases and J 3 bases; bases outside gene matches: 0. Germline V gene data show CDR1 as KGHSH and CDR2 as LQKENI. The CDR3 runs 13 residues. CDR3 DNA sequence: TGTGCCAGCTCACCAGGGACAGAAGAGACCCAGTACTTC. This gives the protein CASSPGTEETQYF.

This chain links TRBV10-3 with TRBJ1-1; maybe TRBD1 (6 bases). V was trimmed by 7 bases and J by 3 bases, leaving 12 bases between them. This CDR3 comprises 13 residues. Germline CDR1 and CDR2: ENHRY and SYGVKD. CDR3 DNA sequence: TGTGCCATCACTACAGGGTTGGACACTGAAGCTTTCTTT. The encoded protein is CAITTGLDTEAFF.

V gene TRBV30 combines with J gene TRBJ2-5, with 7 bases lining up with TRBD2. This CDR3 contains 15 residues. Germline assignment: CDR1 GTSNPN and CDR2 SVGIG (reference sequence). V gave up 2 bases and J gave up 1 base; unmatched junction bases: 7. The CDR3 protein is CAWSPASGFQETQYF. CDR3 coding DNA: TGTGCCTGGAGTCCGGCTAGCGGATTCCAAGAGACCCAGTACTTC.

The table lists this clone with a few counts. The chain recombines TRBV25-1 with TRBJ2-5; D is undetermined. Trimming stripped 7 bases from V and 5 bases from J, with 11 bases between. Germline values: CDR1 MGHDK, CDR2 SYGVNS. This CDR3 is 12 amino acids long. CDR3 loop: CASIDNSETQYF. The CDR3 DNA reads TGTGCCAGCATCGATAACTCCGAGACCCAGTACTTC.

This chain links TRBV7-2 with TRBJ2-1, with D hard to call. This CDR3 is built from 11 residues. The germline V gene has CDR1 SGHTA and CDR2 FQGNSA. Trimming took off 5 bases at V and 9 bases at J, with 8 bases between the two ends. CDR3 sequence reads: CASSPYGEQFF. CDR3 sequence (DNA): TGTGCCAGCAGCCCCTACGGTGAGCAGTTCTTC. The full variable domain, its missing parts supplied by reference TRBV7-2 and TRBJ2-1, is GAGVSQSPSNKVTEKGKDVELRCDPISGHTALYWYRQSLGQGLEFLIYFQGNSAPDKSGLPSDRFSAERTGGSVSTLTIQRTQQEDSAVYLCASSPYGEQFFGPGTRLTVL.

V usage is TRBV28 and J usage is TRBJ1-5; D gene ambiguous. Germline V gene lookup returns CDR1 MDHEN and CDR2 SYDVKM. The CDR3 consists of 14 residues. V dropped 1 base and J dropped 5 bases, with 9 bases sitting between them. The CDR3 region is CASSLLPRDQPQHF. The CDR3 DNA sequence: TGTGCCAGCAGTTTATTACCCCGGGATCAGCCCCAGCATTTT. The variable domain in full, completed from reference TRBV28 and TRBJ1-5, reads DVKVTQSSRYLVKRTGEKVFLECVQDMDHENMFWYRQDPGLGLRLIYFSYDVKMKEKGDIPEGYSVSREKKERFSLILESASTNQTSMYLCASSLLPRDQPQHFGDGTRLSIL.

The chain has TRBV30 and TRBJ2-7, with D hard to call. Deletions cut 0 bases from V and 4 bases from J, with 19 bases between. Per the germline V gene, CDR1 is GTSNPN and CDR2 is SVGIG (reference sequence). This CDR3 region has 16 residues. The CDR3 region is CAWSVPSEGIKYEQYF. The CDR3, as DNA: TGTGCCTGGAGTGTACCCAGCGAAGGAATCAAATACGAGCAGTACTTC.

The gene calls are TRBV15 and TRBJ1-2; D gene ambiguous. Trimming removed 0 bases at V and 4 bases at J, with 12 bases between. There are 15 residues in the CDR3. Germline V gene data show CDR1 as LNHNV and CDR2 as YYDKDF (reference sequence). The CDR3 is CATSRDRGVLYGYTF. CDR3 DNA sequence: TGTGCCACCAGCAGAGATCGAGGAGTACTCTATGGCTACACCTTC. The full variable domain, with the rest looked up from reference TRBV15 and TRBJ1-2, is DAMVIQNPRYQVTQFGKPVTLSCSQTLNHNVMYWYQQKSSQAPKLLFHYYDKDFNNEADTPDNFQSRRPNTSFCFLDIRSPGLGDTAMYLCATSRDRGVLYGYTFGSGTRLTVV.

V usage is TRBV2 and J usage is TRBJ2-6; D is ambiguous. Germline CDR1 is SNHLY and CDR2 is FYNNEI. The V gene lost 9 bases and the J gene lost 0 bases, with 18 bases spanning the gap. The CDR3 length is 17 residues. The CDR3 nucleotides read TGTGCCAGTACTACGGCAGTCCTCCTCTCTGGGGCCAACGTCCTGACTTTC. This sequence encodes CASTTAVLLSGANVLTF.

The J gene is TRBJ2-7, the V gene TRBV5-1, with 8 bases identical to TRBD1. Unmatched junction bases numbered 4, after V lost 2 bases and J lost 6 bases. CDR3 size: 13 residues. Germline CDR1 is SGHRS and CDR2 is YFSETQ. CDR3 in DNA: TGCGCCAGCAGCTTCCGGGACAGGATCGAGCAGTACTTC. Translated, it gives CASSFRDRIEQYF.

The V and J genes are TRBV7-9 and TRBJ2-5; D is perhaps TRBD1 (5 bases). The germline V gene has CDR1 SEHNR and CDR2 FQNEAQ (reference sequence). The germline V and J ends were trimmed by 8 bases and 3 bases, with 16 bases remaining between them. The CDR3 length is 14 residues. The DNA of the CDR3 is TGTGCCAGCTCCAATAGCAGGGAAGAAGAGACCCAGTACTTC. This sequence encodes CASSNSREEETQYF.

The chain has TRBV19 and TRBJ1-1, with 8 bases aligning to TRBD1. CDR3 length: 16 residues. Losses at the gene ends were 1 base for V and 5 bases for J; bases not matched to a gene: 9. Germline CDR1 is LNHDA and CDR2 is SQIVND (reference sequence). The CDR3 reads CASSIVRTGWLTEAFF. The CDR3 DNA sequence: TGTGCCAGTAGTATAGTCCGGACAGGGTGGTTGACTGAAGCTTTCTTT.

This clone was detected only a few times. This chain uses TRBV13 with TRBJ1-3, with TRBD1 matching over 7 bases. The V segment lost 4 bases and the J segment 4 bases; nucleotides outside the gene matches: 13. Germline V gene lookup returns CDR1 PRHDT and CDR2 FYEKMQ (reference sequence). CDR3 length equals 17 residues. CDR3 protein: CASSSRIRGTSGNTIYF. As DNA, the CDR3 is TGTGCCAGCAGCTCCCGAATCAGGGGGACTTCCGGAAACACCATATATTTT.

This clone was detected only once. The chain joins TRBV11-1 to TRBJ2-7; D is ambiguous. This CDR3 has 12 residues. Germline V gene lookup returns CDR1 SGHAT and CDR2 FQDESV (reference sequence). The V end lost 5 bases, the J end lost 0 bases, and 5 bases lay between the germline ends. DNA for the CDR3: TGTGCCAGCAGCCCCAGCTCCTACGAGCAGTACTTC. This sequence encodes CASSPSSYEQYF. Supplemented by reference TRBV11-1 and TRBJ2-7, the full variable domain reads EAEVAQSPRYKITEKSQAVAFWCDPISGHATLYWYRQILGQGPELLVQFQDESVVDDSQLPKDRFSAERLKGVDSTLKIQPAELGDSAMYLCASSPSSYEQYFGPGTRLTVT.

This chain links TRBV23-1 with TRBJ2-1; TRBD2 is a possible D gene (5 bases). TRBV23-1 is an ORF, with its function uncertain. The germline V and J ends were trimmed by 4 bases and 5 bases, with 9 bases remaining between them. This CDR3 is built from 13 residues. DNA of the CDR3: TGCGCCAGCAGTCTCGGACTTAACAATGAGCAGTTCTTC. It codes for CASSLGLNNEQFF.

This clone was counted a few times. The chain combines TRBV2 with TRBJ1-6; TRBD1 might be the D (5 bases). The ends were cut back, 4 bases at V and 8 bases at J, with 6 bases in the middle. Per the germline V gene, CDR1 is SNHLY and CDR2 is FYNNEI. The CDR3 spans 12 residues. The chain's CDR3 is CASSVGDSPLHF. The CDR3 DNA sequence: TGTGCCAGCAGTGTAGGGGATTCACCCCTCCACTTT.

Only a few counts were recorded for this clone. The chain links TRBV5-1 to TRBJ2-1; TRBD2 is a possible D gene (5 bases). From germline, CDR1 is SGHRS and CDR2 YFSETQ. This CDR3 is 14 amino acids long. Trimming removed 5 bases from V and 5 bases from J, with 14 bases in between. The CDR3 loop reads CASRASSTNNEQFF. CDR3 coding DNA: TGCGCCAGCAGAGCTTCTAGCACCAACAATGAGCAGTTCTTC.

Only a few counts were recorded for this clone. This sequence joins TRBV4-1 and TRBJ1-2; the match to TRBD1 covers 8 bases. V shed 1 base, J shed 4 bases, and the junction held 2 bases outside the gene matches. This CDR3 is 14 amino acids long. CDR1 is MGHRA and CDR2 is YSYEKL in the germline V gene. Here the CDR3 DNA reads TGCGCCAGCAGCCAAGGGGACAGGCTCTATGGCTACACCTTC. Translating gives CASSQGDRLYGYTF.

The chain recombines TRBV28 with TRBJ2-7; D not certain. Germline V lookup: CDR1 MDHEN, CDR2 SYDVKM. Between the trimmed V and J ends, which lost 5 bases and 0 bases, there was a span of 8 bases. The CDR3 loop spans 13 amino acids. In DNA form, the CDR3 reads TGTGCCAGCAGTCTCCGAGCCTCCTACGAGCAGTACTTC. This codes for CASSLRASYEQYF.

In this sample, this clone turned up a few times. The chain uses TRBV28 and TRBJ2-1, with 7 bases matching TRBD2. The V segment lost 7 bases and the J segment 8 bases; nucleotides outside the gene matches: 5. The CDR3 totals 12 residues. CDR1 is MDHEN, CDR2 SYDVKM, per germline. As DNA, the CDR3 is TGTGCCAGCACCGTAGGGAGGGATGAGCAGTTCTTC. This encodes CASTVGRDEQFF.